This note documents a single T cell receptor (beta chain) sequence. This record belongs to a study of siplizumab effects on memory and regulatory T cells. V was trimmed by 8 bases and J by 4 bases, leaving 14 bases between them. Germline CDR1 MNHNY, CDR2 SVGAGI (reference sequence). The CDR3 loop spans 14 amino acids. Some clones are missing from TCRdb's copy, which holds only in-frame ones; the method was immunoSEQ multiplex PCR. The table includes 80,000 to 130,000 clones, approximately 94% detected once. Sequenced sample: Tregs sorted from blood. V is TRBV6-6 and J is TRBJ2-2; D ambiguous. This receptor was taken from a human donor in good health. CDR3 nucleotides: TGTGCCAGCTCTCGTGGGTTCGGCACCGGGGAGCTGTTTTTT. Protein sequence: CASSRGFGTGELFF.